This TCR beta chain was sequenced for a study of T cell responses to AZD1222 COVID-19 vaccine. The study, taken as a whole, reports: Among AZD1222 vaccinees, only six or seven were seropositive at baseline. At 160-218 and 743-854, vaccine-associated CD4 TCRs were dominant, and they spanned spike. Repertoires in all cases were sampled only once the peak T cell response had passed.

Second-dose recipients at about 4 or about 12 weeks were treated as one pooled group. The CDR3 runs to 14 residues. Germline-derived CDR1 and CDR2 are LGHDT and YNNKEL (reference sequence). Trimming pared 4 bases from V and 0 bases from J, leaving 9 bases between. Data came from immunoSEQ multiplex PCR; TCRdb stores just in-frame clones and leaves some out. The data hold more than 90,000 clones, with more than 70% observed a single time. A word on this clone: Its target is unknown.

This receptor was obtained from an adult who received the AZD1222 COVID-19 vaccine. The starting material was peripheral blood, obtained 28 days after the second AZD1222 dose. V usage is TRBV3-1 (or the pseudogene TRBV3-2) and J usage is TRBJ1-1; maybe TRBD1 (6 bases). In nucleotides, the CDR3 is TGTGCCAGCAGCCCAGGGACACTGAACACTGAAGCTTTCTTT. This codes for CASSPGTLNTEAFF.